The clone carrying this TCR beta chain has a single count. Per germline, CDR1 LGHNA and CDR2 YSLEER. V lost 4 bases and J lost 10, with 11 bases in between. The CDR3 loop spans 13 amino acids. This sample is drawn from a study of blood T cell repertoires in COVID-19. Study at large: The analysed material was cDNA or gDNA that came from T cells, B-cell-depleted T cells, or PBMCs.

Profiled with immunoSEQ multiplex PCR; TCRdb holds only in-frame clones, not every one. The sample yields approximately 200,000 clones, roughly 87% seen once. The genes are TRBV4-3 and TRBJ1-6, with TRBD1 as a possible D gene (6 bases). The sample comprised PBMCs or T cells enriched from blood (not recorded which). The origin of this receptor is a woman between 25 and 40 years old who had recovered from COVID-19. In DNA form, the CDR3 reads TGCGCCAGCAGCCTACAGGGTGGGTCACCCCTCCACTTT. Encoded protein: CASSLQGGSPLHF.